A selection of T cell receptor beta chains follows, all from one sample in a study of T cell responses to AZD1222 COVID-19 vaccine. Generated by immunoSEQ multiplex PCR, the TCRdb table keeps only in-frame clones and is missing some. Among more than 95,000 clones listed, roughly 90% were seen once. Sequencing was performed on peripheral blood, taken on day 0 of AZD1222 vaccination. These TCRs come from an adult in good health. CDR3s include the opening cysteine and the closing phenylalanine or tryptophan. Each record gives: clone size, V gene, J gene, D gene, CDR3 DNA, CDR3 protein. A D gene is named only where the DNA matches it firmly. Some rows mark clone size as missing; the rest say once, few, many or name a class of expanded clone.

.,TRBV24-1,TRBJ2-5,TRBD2,TGTGCCACCAGTGAAAGACTAGCGGGAGTGCGGGGGGGAGAGACCCAGTACTTC,CATSERLAGVRGGETQYF
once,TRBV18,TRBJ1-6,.,TGTGCCAGCTCACCAATGGATTCACCCCTCCACTTT,CASSPMDSPLHF
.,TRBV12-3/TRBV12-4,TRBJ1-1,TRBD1,TGTGCCAGCAGTGGGACAGGGGTAACTTTCTTT,CASSGTGVTFF
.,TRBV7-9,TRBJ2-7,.,TGTGCCAGCAGCTCCTCGGGACACTTCTACGAGCAGTACTTC,CASSSSGHFYEQYF
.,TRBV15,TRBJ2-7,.,TGTGCCACCAGGGATACAGGGCTGTTCGGCTACGAGCAGTACTTC,CATRDTGLFGYEQYF
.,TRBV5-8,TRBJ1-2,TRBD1,TGTGCCAGCAGCCCGGGACAGAACTATGGCTACACCTTC,CASSPGQNYGYTF
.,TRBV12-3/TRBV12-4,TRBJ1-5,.,TGTGCCAGCAGTTTAATACGTCAGCCCCAGCATTTT,CASSLIRQPQHF
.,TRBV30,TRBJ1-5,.,TGTGCCAGGAGTTTGGGGGCTAATCAGCCCCAGCATTTT,CARSLGANQPQHF
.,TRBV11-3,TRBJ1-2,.,TGTGCCAGCAGCTTCTATTTTGGGGGCTACACCTTC,CASSFYFGGYTF
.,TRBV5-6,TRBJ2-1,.,TGTGCCAGCAGCTATCCGGGACTGCACAATGAGCAGTTCTTC,CASSYPGLHNEQFF
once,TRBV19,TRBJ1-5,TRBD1,TGTGCCAGTAGTCTTTGGACAGGGGGCAATCAGCCCCAGCATTTT,CASSLWTGGNQPQHF
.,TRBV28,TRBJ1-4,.,TGTGCCAGCAGTTTGGGGGGGGGAGAAGAAAAACTGTTTTTT,CASSLGGGEEKLFF
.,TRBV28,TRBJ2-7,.,TGTGCCAGCAGAAAGGGTAGCCGCTACGAGCAGTACTTC,CASRKGSRYEQYF
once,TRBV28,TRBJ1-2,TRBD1,TGTGCCAGCAAAATCAGGGGGCTGGGCTATGGCTACACCTTC,CASKIRGLGYGYTF
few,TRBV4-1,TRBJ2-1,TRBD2,TGCGCCAGCAGCCGAGGACGACTAGCGGGATCCGACAATGAGCAGTTCTTC,CASSRGRLAGSDNEQFF
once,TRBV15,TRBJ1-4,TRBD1,TGTGCCACCTCCCTATTACAGGGGGCACAGGAAAAACTGTTTTTT,CATSLLQGAQEKLFF
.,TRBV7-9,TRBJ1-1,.,TGTGCCAGCAGCTGGTACGGACTGAACACTGAAGCTTTCTTT,CASSWYGLNTEAFF
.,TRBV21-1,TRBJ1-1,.,TGTGCCAGCAGCAAAGAAGGTCGGACAGTCCTGAACACTGAAGCTTTCTTT,CASSKEGRTVLNTEAFF
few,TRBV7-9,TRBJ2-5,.,TGTGCCAGCAGCCCCAAACGCCCAGAGACCCAGTACTTC,CASSPKRPETQYF
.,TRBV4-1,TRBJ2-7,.,TGCGCCAGCAGCCAAGTCGATAGGTCGACCTACGAGCAGTACTTC,CASSQVDRSTYEQYF
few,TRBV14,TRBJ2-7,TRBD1,TGTGCCAGCAGCCCCCACCCCAGGACAGGGCATACTTATACCTACGAGCAGTACTTC,CASSPHPRTGHTYTYEQYF
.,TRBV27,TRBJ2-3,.,TGTGCCAGCAGTTTGGGACGGGGAGGCACAGATACGCAGTATTTT,CASSLGRGGTDTQYF
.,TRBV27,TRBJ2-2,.,TGTGCCAGCAGTTTCAAGAACACCGGGGAGCTGTTTTTT,CASSFKNTGELFF
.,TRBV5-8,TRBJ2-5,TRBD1,TGTGCCAGCAGCTCACACGGGACAGGGATGGGAGAGACCCAGTACTTC,CASSSHGTGMGETQYF
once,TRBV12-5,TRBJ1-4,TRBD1,TGTGCTAGTGGTTTGGACGGGACAGGGGGGGAAAAACTGTTTTTT,CASGLDGTGGEKLFF
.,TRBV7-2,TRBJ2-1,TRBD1,TGTGCCAGCAGCCCTGGGCAGGGGGCAGTTGAGCAGTTCTTC,CASSPGQGAVEQFF
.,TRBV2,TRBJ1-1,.,TGTGCCAGCCAGATAACAAACACTGAAGCTTTCTTT,CASQITNTEAFF